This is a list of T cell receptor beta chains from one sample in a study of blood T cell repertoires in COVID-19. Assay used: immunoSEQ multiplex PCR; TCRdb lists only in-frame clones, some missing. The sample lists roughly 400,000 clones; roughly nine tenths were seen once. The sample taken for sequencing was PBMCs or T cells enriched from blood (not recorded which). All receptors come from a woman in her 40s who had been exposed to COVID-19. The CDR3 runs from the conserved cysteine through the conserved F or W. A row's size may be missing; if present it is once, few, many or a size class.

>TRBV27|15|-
CASGLPGSSYNEQFF
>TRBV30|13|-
CAWRPSTGFSLHF
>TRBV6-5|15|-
CASSWTGQMNTEAFF
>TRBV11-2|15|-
CASSLRGTSGNTIYF
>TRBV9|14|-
CASKITGGPRVAFF
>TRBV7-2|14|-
CASSLVRGNTEAFF
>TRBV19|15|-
CASSRTGERTDTQYF
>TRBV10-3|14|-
CAISDPPGESEQFF
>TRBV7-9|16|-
CASSLVSSGGRDEQFF
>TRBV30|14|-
CAWSEWTGHSPLHF
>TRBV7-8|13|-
CASSLGLNGEQYF
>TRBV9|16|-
CASSVDRGALGNTIYF
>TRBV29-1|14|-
CSALTGDSGNTIYF
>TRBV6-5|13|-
CASSYVGASGYTF
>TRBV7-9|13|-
CASTTNWGGPQYF
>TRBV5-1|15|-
CASRAKTGGAYEQYF
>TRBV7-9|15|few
CASSPGWGDSQPQHF
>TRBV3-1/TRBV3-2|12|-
CASSIAVNEQFF
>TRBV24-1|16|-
CATSDPTSGYRETQYF
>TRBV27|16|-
CASSLRGGASNQPQHF
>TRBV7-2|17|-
CASSSRRFWGGDTEAFF
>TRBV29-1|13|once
CSVRSGYQETQYF
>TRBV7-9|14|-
CASNPSGGSYEQYF
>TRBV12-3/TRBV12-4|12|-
CASRRDSYEQFF
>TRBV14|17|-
CASSQGAGGASPKGYTF
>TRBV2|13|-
CASSEGWNTEAFF
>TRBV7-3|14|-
CASSTGTAYNEQFF
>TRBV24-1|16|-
CATSGHRGRNTGELFF
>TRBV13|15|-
CASSLKPGAGNEQFF
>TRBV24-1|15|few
CATSFGQGSLYGYTF
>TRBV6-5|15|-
CASTPSDIYRGEAFF
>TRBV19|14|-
CASSFSGTGSPLHF
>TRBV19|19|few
CASASNYIRGGAATGELFF
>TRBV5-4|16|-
CASSYNPGQAATEAFF
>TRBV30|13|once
CAWSSRAGGGYTF
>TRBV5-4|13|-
CASSLHGTYEQYF
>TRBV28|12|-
CASSPRAYGYTF
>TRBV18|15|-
CASSRTGGGDTEAFF
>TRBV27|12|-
CASLGGGREQYF
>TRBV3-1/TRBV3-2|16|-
CASSQGGQGTNQPQHF
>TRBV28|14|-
CASNGGETLYGYTF
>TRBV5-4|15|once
CASSLGQGGDTEAFF
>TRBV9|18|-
CASSSSGRGFAGANVLTF
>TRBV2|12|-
CASRQTQSEQFF
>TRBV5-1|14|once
CASRTRTGHYEQYF
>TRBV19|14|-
CASRTGTGGDTQYF
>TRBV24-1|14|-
CATSDTGSSYEQYF
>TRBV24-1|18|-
CATSDLSISGSSYNEQFF
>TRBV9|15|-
CASSVAQGSNNEQFF
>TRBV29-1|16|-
CSVADLLGREEEDQYF